The entry below gives a single T cell receptor (beta chain) sequence along with its context. This specimen comes from a study of blood T cell repertoires in COVID-19. Turning to the study itself: COVID-19 samples from acute and convalescent phases originated in the United States, Italy and Spain. PBMCs, B-cell-depleted T cells, or T cells were the source of the cDNA or gDNA that made up the material.

Methods used by the authors: Amplification with reference gene primers provided the estimates of nucleated cell counts. Clones were sequenced by immunoSEQ multiplex PCR, and TCRdb holds only the in-frame ones, with some missing. The V and J calls and clone size come from that table; D and trimming were worked out from the DNA. The profile covers 150,000 or so clones, with roughly nine tenths appearing a single time and 0.55% taken by the ten largest. Germline lookup yields CDR1 SGHNT and CDR2 YYREEE (reference sequence). With 0 bases removed from V and 8 bases from J, the gap between germline ends came to 11 bases. The CDR3 runs to 13 residues.

The specimen sequenced was peripheral blood. This TCR came from a man aged 50-59 years with acute or convalescent COVID-19. This chain joins TRBV5-4 and TRBJ1-2; D not certain. CDR3 DNA: TGTGCCAGCAGCTTGGCCGGCCTCGGGGGCTACACCTTC. This sequence encodes CASSLAGLGGYTF.